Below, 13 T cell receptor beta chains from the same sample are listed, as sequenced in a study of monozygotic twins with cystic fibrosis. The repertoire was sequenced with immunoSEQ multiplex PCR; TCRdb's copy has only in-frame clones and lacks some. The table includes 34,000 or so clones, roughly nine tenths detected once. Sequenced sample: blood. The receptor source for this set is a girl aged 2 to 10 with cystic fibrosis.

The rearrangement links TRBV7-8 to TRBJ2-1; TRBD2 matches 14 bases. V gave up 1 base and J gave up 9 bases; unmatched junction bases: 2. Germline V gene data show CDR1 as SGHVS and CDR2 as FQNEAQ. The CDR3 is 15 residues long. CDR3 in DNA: TGTGCCAGCAGCTTAGGACTAGCGGGAGGGTCTGAGCAGTTCTTC. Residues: CASSLGLAGGSEQFF. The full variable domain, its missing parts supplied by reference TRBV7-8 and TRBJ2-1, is GAGVSQSPRYKVAKRGQDVALRCDPISGHVSLFWYQQALGQGPEFLTYFQNEAQLDKSGLPSDRFFAERPEGSVSTLKIQRTQQEDSAVYLCASSLGLAGGSEQFFGPGTRLTVL.

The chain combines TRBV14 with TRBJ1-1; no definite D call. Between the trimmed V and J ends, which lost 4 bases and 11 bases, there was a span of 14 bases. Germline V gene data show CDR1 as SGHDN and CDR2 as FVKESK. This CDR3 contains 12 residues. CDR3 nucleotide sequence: TGTGCCAGCAGCCGGACTGGGCTTGAGGCTTTCTTT. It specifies CASSRTGLEAFF.

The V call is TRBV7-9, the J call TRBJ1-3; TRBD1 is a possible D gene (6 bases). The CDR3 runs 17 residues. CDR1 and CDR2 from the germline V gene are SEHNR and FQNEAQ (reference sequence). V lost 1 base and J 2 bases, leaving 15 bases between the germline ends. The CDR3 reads CASSLVSPQGPGNTIYF. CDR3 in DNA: TGTGCCAGCAGCTTAGTGTCCCCGCAGGGGCCTGGAAACACCATATATTTT.

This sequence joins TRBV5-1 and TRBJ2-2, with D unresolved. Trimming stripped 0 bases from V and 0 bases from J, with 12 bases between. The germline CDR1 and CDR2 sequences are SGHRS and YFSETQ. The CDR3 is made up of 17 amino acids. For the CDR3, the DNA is TGCGCCAGCAGCTTGGGCCACACACCTCCGAACACCGGGGAGCTGTTTTTT. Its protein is CASSLGHTPPNTGELFF.

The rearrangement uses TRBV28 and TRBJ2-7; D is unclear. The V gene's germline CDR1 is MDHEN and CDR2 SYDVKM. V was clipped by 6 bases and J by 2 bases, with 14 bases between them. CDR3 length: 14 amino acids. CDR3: CASRAPGKAYEQYF. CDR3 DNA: TGTGCCAGCAGAGCCCCCGGCAAAGCCTACGAGCAGTACTTC.

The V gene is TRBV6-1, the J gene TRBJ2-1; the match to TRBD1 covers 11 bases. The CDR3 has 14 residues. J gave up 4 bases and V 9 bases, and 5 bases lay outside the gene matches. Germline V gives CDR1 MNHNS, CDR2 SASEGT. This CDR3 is CASIRDRGYNEQFF. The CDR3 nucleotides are TGTGCCAGTATCCGGGACAGGGGGTACAATGAGCAGTTCTTC.

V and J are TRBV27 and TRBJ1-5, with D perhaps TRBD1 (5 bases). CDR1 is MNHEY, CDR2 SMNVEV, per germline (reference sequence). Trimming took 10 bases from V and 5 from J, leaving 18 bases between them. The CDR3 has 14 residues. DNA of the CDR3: TGTGCCACCCGGTCCACAACGGGGGATCAGCCCCAGCATTTT. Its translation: CATRSTTGDQPQHF.

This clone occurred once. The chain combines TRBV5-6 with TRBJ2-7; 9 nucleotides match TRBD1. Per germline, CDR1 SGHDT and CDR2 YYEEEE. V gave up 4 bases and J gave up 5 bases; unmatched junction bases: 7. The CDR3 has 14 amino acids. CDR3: CASSIGTGRNEQYF. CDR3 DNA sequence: TGTGCCAGCAGCATAGGGACAGGGCGGAACGAGCAGTACTTC.

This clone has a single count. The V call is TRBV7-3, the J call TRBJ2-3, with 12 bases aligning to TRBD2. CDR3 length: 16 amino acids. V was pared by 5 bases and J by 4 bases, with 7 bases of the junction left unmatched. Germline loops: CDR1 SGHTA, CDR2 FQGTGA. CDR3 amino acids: CASSTASGRAADTQYF. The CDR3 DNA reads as TGTGCCAGCAGCACGGCTAGCGGGAGGGCCGCAGATACGCAGTATTTT.

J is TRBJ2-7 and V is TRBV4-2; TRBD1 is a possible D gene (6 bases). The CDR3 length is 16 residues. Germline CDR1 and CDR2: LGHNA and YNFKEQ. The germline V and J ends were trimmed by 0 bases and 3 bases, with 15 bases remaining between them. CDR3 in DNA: TGTGCCAGCAGCCAAGAAACAGGGACGACCTTCTACGAGCAGTACTTC. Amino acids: CASSQETGTTFYEQYF.

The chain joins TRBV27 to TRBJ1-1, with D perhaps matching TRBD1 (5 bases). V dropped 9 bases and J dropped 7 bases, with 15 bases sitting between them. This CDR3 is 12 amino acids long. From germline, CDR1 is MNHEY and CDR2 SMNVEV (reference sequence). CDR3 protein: CASRTGALEAFF. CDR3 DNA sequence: TGTGCCAGTCGTACTGGGGCCCTTGAAGCTTTCTTT.

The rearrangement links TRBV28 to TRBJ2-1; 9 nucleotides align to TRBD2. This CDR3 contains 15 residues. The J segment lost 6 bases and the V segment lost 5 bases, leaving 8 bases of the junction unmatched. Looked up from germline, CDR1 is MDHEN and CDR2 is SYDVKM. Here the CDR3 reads CASSLAGSTFNEQFF. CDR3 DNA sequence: TGTGCCAGCAGTCTAGCGGGATCGACCTTCAATGAGCAGTTCTTC.

CDR3 protein: CASSQVGTGNTEAFF. CDR3 coding DNA: TGCGCCAGCAGCCAAGTGGGGACAGGGAACACTGAAGCTTTCTTT. J is TRBJ1-1 and V is TRBV4-1, with 8 bases identical to TRBD1. Germline CDR1 MGHRA, CDR2 YSYEKL. V lost 1 base to trimming and J lost 1 base; unmatched junction nucleotides: 2. The length of the CDR3 is 15 residues.